This passage covers 25 T cell receptor beta chains from one sample sequenced in a study of cytomegalovirus exposure and HLA in healthy donors (dated by TCRdb to 2017 to 2019). The library relied on the immunoSEQ multiplex PCR assay. The multiplex PCR relied on a mix of 60 forward primers for TCR Vbeta segments and 13 reverse primers for TCR Jbeta segments. Here the immuneACCESS table is served through TCRdb, limited to in-frame sequences with V and J called. Missing clones are a known gap in these copies; in checked studies unresolved V genes cover under half, and the rest lacks a known reason. This sample has 150,000 or so clones in its table, and around 79% of those were observed once. About 5.2% of the sample is in the top ten clones. The sequenced sample consisted of PBMCs. The origin of the receptors is a man under 40 in good health and CMV-seropositive.

The chain joins TRBV7-6 to TRBJ2-7; D perhaps matches TRBD1 (5 bases). Germline loops: CDR1 SGHVS, CDR2 FNYEAQ. The CDR3 has 13 residues. The ends were cut back, 5 bases at V and 1 base at J, with 9 bases in the middle. The CDR3, as DNA: TGTGCCAGCAGCCCCAGGGTTTCCTACGAGCAGTACTTC. Translated, it gives CASSPRVSYEQYF.

V gene TRBV27 combines with J gene TRBJ2-7, with D possibly matching TRBD2 (5 bases). V dropped 3 bases and J dropped 7 bases, with 16 bases sitting between them. Germline V gives CDR1 MNHEY, CDR2 SMNVEV (reference sequence). The CDR3 sequence is 14 residues long. CDR3 sequence: CASSFLATFLEQYF. The CDR3 region has the DNA TGTGCCAGCAGTTTCCTAGCTACCTTCCTAGAGCAGTACTTC.

The CDR3 region is CASSFTGVKETQYF. The CDR3 DNA follows: TGCGCCAGCAGCTTTACAGGGGTTAAAGAGACCCAGTACTTC. The gene calls are TRBV5-1 and TRBJ2-5, with 7 bases lining up with TRBD1. The CDR3 spans 14 residues. The V gene's germline CDR1 is SGHRS and CDR2 YFSETQ. Germline trimming cut 2 bases from V and 3 bases from J; bases unmatched to any gene: 4.

The chain couples TRBV7-9 to TRBJ2-1; 11 bases are shared with TRBD2. The V gene's germline CDR1 is SEHNR and CDR2 FQNEAQ (reference sequence). V was pared by 9 bases and J by 8 bases, with 6 bases of the junction left unmatched. The CDR3 consists of 13 residues. CDR3 DNA: TGTGCCAGTTGGACTAGCGGGCGGGATGAGCAGTTCTTC. This codes for CASWTSGRDEQFF. Together with reference TRBV7-9 and TRBJ2-1, the CDR3 gives the full variable domain: DTGVSQNPRHKITKRGQNVTFRCDPISEHNRLYWYRQTLGQGPEFLTYFQNEAQLEKSRLLSDRFSAERPKGSFSTLEIQRTEQGDSAMYLCASWTSGRDEQFFGPGTRLTVL.

This clone showed up just once. The chain is built from TRBV4-3 and TRBJ2-3; 9 bases fit TRBD2. Germline CDR1 and CDR2: LGHNA and YSLEER. The V segment lost 0 bases and the J segment 5 bases; nucleotides outside the gene matches: 9. This CDR3 region has 17 residues. This CDR3 is CASSQDRGGGAKDTQYF. CDR3 sequence (DNA): TGCGCCAGCAGCCAAGATCGAGGCGGGGGGGCCAAAGATACGCAGTATTTT.

The chain recombines TRBV19 with TRBJ1-2; no firm D call. The CDR3 extends over 16 amino acids. CDR1 is LNHDA, CDR2 SQIVND, per germline (reference sequence). Trimming removed 4 bases from V and 6 bases from J, with 21 bases in between. The CDR3 nucleotides are TGTGCCAGTAGTAATTCGAACGGACTCCTCGGAAATGGCTACACCTTC. Protein product: CASSNSNGLLGNGYTF.

V is TRBV5-8 and J is TRBJ2-3; perhaps TRBD2 as D (6 bases). The CDR3 sequence is 12 residues long. In germline, CDR1 is SGHTS, CDR2 YDEGEE. Trimming cost V 3 bases and J 6 bases, with 8 bases left between them. The CDR3 region is CASSSLADTQYF. The CDR3 DNA follows: TGTGCCAGCAGCTCCCTAGCGGATACGCAGTATTTT. Supplemented by reference TRBV5-8 and TRBJ2-3, the full variable domain reads EAGVTQSPTHLIKTRGQQATLRCSPISGHTSVYWYQQALGLGLQFLLWYDEGEERNRGNFPPRFSGRQFPNYSSELNVNALELEDSALYLCASSSLADTQYFGPGTRLTVL.

This chain joins TRBV7-2 and TRBJ2-1, with D possibly being TRBD1 (5 bases). CDR1 and CDR2 (germline): SGHTA, FQGNSA. Trimming removed 4 bases at V and 6 bases at J, with 13 bases between. The CDR3 totals 14 residues. The DNA of the CDR3 is TGTGCCAGCAGCTCCCTGGGGCTCGGCAATGAGCAGTTCTTC. It translates to CASSSLGLGNEQFF.

Notes on this clone: Other DNA sequences within the sample encode an identical CDR3. The chain is built from TRBV7-9 and TRBJ1-5; 7 bases align to TRBD1. This CDR3 has 14 amino acids. Germline V lookup: CDR1 SEHNR, CDR2 FQNEAQ (reference sequence). J was trimmed by 1 base and V by 4 bases; bases with no gene match: 1. CDR3 in DNA: TGTGCCAGCAGCTCAGGGGGAAGCAATCAGCCCCAGCATTTT. Protein: CASSSGGSNQPQHF.

The rearrangement joins TRBV5-1 to TRBJ1-1, with TRBD1 matching over 8 bases. The CDR3 has 14 amino acids. V lost 0 bases to trimming and J lost 5 bases; unmatched junction nucleotides: 3. The germline CDR1 and CDR2 sequences are SGHRS and YFSETQ. CDR3 sequence (DNA): TGCGCCAGCAGCTTGGACAGGGGGGAAACTGAAGCTTTCTTT. Encoded protein: CASSLDRGETEAFF.

Of note for this clone: An end of the junction does not agree with germline; a read error may underlie this. The rearrangement joins TRBV7-9 to TRBJ2-2, with D perhaps TRBD2 (5 bases). This CDR3 contains 14 residues. CDR1 and CDR2 from the germline V gene are SEHNR and FQNEAQ (reference sequence). CDR3 in amino acids: CSSSLVGESGELFF. DNA for the CDR3: TGTTCCAGCAGCTTAGTGGGAGAGTCCGGGGAGCTGTTTTTT.

In its sample, this clone was seen once. This rearrangement joins TRBV7-8 to TRBJ2-1; tentative D call: TRBD1 (5 bases). The CDR3 has 15 amino acids. CDR1 is SGHVS, CDR2 FQNEAQ, per germline. V shed 5 bases and J shed 1 base, with 12 bases lying between them. CDR3 sequence: CASSVQDKSYNEQFF. CDR3 nucleotides: TGTGCCAGCAGCGTCCAGGACAAGTCCTACAATGAGCAGTTCTTC.

The V and J genes are TRBV7-9 and TRBJ2-1, with 15 bases matching TRBD2. The CDR3 runs to 18 residues. V was clipped by 3 bases and J by 4 bases; unmatched bases: 7. CDR1 is SEHNR, CDR2 FQNEAQ, per germline (reference sequence). The CDR3 protein is CASSLRGLAGGTYNEQFF. The CDR3 DNA reads as TGTGCCAGCAGCTTGCGCGGACTAGCGGGGGGGACGTACAATGAGCAGTTCTTC. Full variable domain (remainder filled in from reference TRBV7-9 and TRBJ2-1): DTGVSQNPRHKITKRGQNVTFRCDPISEHNRLYWYRQTLGQGPEFLTYFQNEAQLEKSRLLSDRFSAERPKGSFSTLEIQRTEQGDSAMYLCASSLRGLAGGTYNEQFFGPGTRLTVL.

The rearrangement uses TRBV7-2 and TRBJ2-1; D possibly corresponds to TRBD1 (6 bases). Per germline, CDR1 SGHTA and CDR2 FQGNSA. This CDR3 region has 11 residues. The CDR3 bases are TGTGCGGCAGGGGCCTACAATGAGCAGTTCTTC. Residues: CAAGAYNEQFF.

The V call is TRBV27, the J call TRBJ2-2, with 7 bases aligning to TRBD2. Losses at the gene ends were 4 bases for V and 5 bases for J; bases not matched to a gene: 7. The CDR3 has 15 amino acids. Germline V CDR1 and CDR2: MNHEY, SMNVEV (reference sequence). The CDR3 nucleotides are TGTGCCAGCAGTTGGGTCCGGGGAGGGACCGGGGAGCTGTTTTTT. This translates into CASSWVRGGTGELFF.

The chain combines TRBV6-5 with TRBJ1-4; TRBD1 is a possible D gene (5 bases). CDR1 is MNHEY, CDR2 SVGAGI, per germline. Trimming left V 4 bases short and J 6 bases short, with 12 bases between. CDR3 length: 14 amino acids. This CDR3 is CASSSDKGHEKLFF. Written as DNA, the CDR3 is TGTGCCAGCAGTTCCGACAAGGGGCATGAAAAACTGTTTTTT.

This clone appeared once. The chain carries TRBV28 and TRBJ1-2; no reliable D call. V was cut by 3 bases and J by 3 bases, with 11 bases left in between. Germline V gene data show CDR1 as MDHEN and CDR2 as SYDVKM. This CDR3 comprises 14 residues. The DNA of the CDR3 is TGTGCCAGCAGTTTCCCTCTCGGGGACTATGGCTACACCTTC. Residues: CASSFPLGDYGYTF.

This chain links TRBV6-5 with TRBJ1-1; 8 bases align to TRBD1. Germline V lookup: CDR1 MNHEY, CDR2 SVGAGI. There are 15 residues in the CDR3. V lost 3 bases, J lost 1 base, and 4 bases stayed unmatched. As DNA, the CDR3 is TGTGCCAGCAGTTATACCCAGGGGGCGAACACTGAAGCTTTCTTT. It encodes CASSYTQGANTEAFF.

The V gene is TRBV4-1, the J gene TRBJ1-1, with 9 bases identical to TRBD1. CDR1 MGHRA and CDR2 YSYEKL come from the germline V gene. The CDR3 contains 14 residues. The V and J ends lost 3 bases and 1 base, in that order; junction bases with no gene match: 0. The CDR3 DNA follows: TGCGCCAGCAGCCAGACAGGGGGGAACACTGAAGCTTTCTTT. Translating it yields CASSQTGGNTEAFF.

V and J are TRBV7-2 and TRBJ1-2; maybe TRBD1 (5 bases). Trimming pared 0 bases from V and 2 bases from J, leaving 16 bases between. Germline V gives CDR1 SGHTA, CDR2 FQGNSA. This CDR3 is built from 17 residues. The CDR3 sequence is CASSLAPYKTVNYGYTF. The CDR3 coding sequence is TGTGCCAGCAGCTTAGCCCCCTACAAGACAGTCAACTATGGCTACACCTTC.

V and J are TRBV9 and TRBJ2-5; 8 bases agree with TRBD2. Trimming removed 0 bases from V and 2 bases from J; junction bases left unmatched: 3. The germline gives CDR1 SGDLS, CDR2 YYNGEE. The CDR3 covers 15 residues. In nucleotides, the CDR3 is TGTGCCAGCAGCGTAGAAGAGCGGGGGCAAGAGACCCAGTACTTC. It yields the protein CASSVEERGQETQYF.

The chain recombines TRBV7-2 with TRBJ2-2; 11 bases fit TRBD1. V lost 5 bases, J lost 7 bases, and 9 bases stayed unmatched. The CDR3 totals 16 residues. CDR1 and CDR2 from the germline V gene are SGHTA and FQGNSA. The CDR3 coding sequence is TGTGCCAGCAGCCTACGGACAGGGGGCGTGATCGGGGAGCTGTTTTTT. Amino acid sequence: CASSLRTGGVIGELFF.

The rearrangement uses TRBV7-2 and TRBJ1-1; 7 bases match TRBD1. The germline CDR1 and CDR2 sequences are SGHTA and FQGNSA. With V trimmed by 6 bases and J by 3 bases, 10 bases remained unmatched. This CDR3 comprises 15 residues. This CDR3 is CASRRRQGAHTEAFF. The CDR3 region has the DNA TGTGCCAGCAGACGAAGACAGGGAGCGCACACTGAAGCTTTCTTT.

The chain links TRBV6-6 to TRBJ2-1; TRBD2 is a possible D gene (6 bases). The germline V and J ends were trimmed by 6 bases and 7 bases, with 19 bases remaining between them. Germline lookup yields CDR1 MNHNY and CDR2 SVGAGI (reference sequence). This CDR3 region has 15 residues. CDR3 nucleotide sequence: TGTGCCAGCAGCCAAGACAGTGAGGGGAGGAATGAGCAGTTCTTC. Amino acids: CASSQDSEGRNEQFF.

The chain recombines TRBV11-2 with TRBJ2-1; D is perhaps TRBD2 (5 bases). The CDR3 is 14 amino acids. Per germline, CDR1 SGHAT and CDR2 FQNNGV. With 5 bases removed from V and 4 bases from J, the gap between germline ends came to 12 bases. The CDR3 loop reads CASSRNGLYNEQFF. CDR3 DNA sequence: TGTGCCAGCAGCCGTAACGGACTTTACAATGAGCAGTTCTTC.